The 5 T cell receptor beta chains reported below all come from one sample, sequenced in a study of blood T cells in healthy people across ages. The use of a sample-barcoded 5' primer and a J-beta primer mix characterized a second PCR of 7 to 11 cycles. One entry per CDR3 protein, called by TCRdb with MiXCR from the 5' RACE reads. Here the sample spans roughly 930,000 distinct CDR3 sequences, around 46% being singletons. The specimen was blood. The receptors were gathered from a man between 25 and 39 years old in good health.

The chain employs TRBV9 and TRBJ1-1, with 7 positions matching TRBD1. Germline-derived CDR1 and CDR2 are SGDLS and YYNGEE. V lost 0 bases to trimming and J lost 3 bases; unmatched junction nucleotides: 5. CDR3 size: 15 residues. CDR3 region: CASSVDSRGDTEAFF. As DNA, the CDR3 is TGTGCCAGCAGCGTAGATAGCAGGGGGGACACTGAAGCTTTCTTT.

This chain uses TRBV25-1 with TRBJ2-7; D is possibly TRBD2 (6 bases). The V and J ends lost 0 bases and 3 bases respectively, with 15 bases between them. The germline V gene encodes CDR1 MGHDK and CDR2 SYGVNS. This CDR3 contains 16 residues. The DNA for the CDR3 is TGTGCCAGCAGTGAATACGGAGCGGGTAAAAACTACGAGCAGTACTTC. Its translation: CASSEYGAGKNYEQYF.

The genes are TRBV16 and TRBJ2-7, with TRBD2 matching over 9 bases. V was clipped by 0 bases and J by 3 bases; unmatched bases: 6. The CDR3 extends over 16 amino acids. Germline loops: CDR1 KGHSY, CDR2 FQNENV. CDR3 sequence reads: CASSQSGRGGLYEQYF. In DNA form, the CDR3 reads TGTGCCAGCAGCCAATCGGGGCGGGGGGGCCTCTACGAGCAGTACTTC.

The CDR3 DNA reads as TGTGCCAGCATTCCGCTGGGGGGAGATCGGAGAGGGAGTAGTGAGACCCAGTACTTC. Translating it yields CASIPLGGDRRGSSETQYF. V is TRBV3-1 and J is TRBJ2-7, with a weak D call TRBD2 (6 bases). The assigned J gene may be wrong: the sequence end matches TRBJ2-5 better. Per germline, CDR1 LGHDT and CDR2 YNNKEL (reference sequence). The CDR3 has 19 residues.

The genes are TRBV6-2 or TRBV6-3 and TRBJ2-7; the D gene is possibly TRBD2 (6 bases). Germline lookup yields CDR1 MNHEY and CDR2 SVGEGT. This CDR3 has 15 residues. V lost 2 bases to trimming and J lost 4 bases, with 15 bases between them. This CDR3 reads CASSYPTRGKYEQYF. The CDR3 nucleotides read TGTGCCAGCAGTTACCCGACTAGGGGAAAATACGAGCAGTACTTC.